The 14 T cell receptor beta chains in this list originate from one sample, sequenced in a study of graft-versus-host responses after intestinal transplantation. Measured with immunoSEQ multiplex PCR; TCRdb has only the in-frame clones, and not every one. In the table there are about 80,000 clones, around 90% of which are singletons. Antigens for these TCRs are unknown. This specimen was unstimulated CD4+ T cells sorted from spleen or lymph node cells, taken before intestinal transplant. These receptors all stem from a human donor who received an intestinal transplant.

The CDR3 nucleotides are TGCGCCAGCAGCCAAGAAGTGACAGGTGGGTACTACGAGCAGTACTTC. It translates to CASSQEVTGGYYEQYF. The V call is TRBV4-1, the J call TRBJ2-7; possible D gene TRBD1, 6 bases. With 0 bases removed from V and 3 bases from J, the gap between germline ends came to 15 bases. The CDR3 runs 16 residues. CDR1 is MGHRA, CDR2 YSYEKL, per germline.

The J gene is TRBJ1-2, the V gene TRBV14, with a possible D match to TRBD1 (6 bases). The V end was cut by 1 base, the J end by 0 bases, with 12 bases between. Germline V gene sequence: CDR1 SGHDN, CDR2 FVKESK. The CDR3 loop spans 16 amino acids. CDR3 in DNA: TGTGCCAGCAGCCAAGTTCCACCAGGGGCTAACTATGGCTACACCTTC. Its protein is CASSQVPPGANYGYTF.

The rearrangement joins TRBV15 to TRBJ1-5; 10 bases match TRBD1. The trim removed 3 bases at V and 2 bases at J, leaving 13 bases unmatched. Germline V gives CDR1 LNHNV, CDR2 YYDKDF (reference sequence). The CDR3 is made up of 19 amino acids. CDR3 nucleotides: TGTGCCACCAGCAGCAGGGACAGGGGACCCTCTTTTGGCAATCAGCCCCAGCATTTT. It translates to CATSSRDRGPSFGNQPQHF.

This clone was detected only a few times. The gene calls are TRBV5-1 and TRBJ1-6, with TRBD1 as a possible D gene (5 bases). The CDR3 has 15 amino acids. V shed 0 bases and J shed 5 bases, with 9 bases lying between them. CDR1 and CDR2 from the germline V gene are SGHRS and YFSETQ. CDR3 amino acids: CASSLDGGDNSPLHF. Here the CDR3 DNA reads TGCGCCAGCAGCTTGGATGGAGGGGATAATTCACCCCTCCACTTT.

CDR3 sequence: CASSFPGRGYGYTF. In DNA form, the CDR3 reads TGTGCCAGCAGTTTTCCCGGCAGGGGCTATGGCTACACCTTC. The chain carries TRBV28 and TRBJ1-2, with D perhaps TRBD1 (6 bases). The CDR3 sequence is 14 residues long. Deletions cut 3 bases from V and 4 bases from J, with 12 bases between. Germline values: CDR1 MDHEN, CDR2 SYDVKM.

This clone occurred once. The rearrangement joins TRBV7-9 to TRBJ2-5, with D unclear. Germline assignment: CDR1 SEHNR and CDR2 FQNEAQ (reference sequence). The CDR3 sequence is 12 residues long. Deletions cut 1 base from V and 11 bases from J, with 11 bases between. The CDR3 nucleotides are TGTGCCAGCAGCTTAGGAGATACCGTTCAGTACTTC. Its translation is CASSLGDTVQYF. Full variable domain (missing parts from reference TRBV7-9 and TRBJ2-5): DTGVSQNPRHKITKRGQNVTFRCDPISEHNRLYWYRQTLGQGPEFLTYFQNEAQLEKSRLLSDRFSAERPKGSFSTLEIQRTEQGDSAMYLCASSLGDTVQYFGPGTRLLVL.

The chain has TRBV15 and TRBJ2-7; 7 bases are shared with TRBD1. V dropped 5 bases and J dropped 3; count of bases not matched to a gene: 4. Germline CDR1 reads LNHNV; CDR2 reads YYDKDF (reference sequence). This CDR3 contains 13 residues. For the CDR3, the DNA is TGTGCCACCAGCGGTCGACAGGGCTACGAGCAGTACTTC. Protein sequence: CATSGRQGYEQYF.

As concerns this clone: This same CDR3 is encoded by further DNA sequences in the sample. The V gene is TRBV19, the J gene TRBJ1-3, with 7 bases fitting TRBD1. The V gene's germline CDR1 is LNHDA and CDR2 SQIVND (reference sequence). The V segment lost 4 bases and the J segment 0 bases; nucleotides outside the gene matches: 0. This CDR3 region has 14 residues. CDR3 in DNA: TGTGCCAGTAGTACAGGGGGCTCTGGAAACACCATATATTTT. It yields the protein CASSTGGSGNTIYF.

This clone was seen at least ten times. The chain carries TRBV7-2 and TRBJ1-5; perhaps TRBD1 as D (5 bases). There are 14 residues in the CDR3. CDR1 and CDR2 from the germline V gene are SGHTA and FQGNSA. V lost 5 bases and J 6 bases, leaving 14 bases between the germline ends. CDR3 protein: CASSPDGGAQPQHF. The CDR3 DNA follows: TGTGCCAGCAGCCCCGACGGGGGAGCTCAGCCCCAGCATTTT.

This clone was recorded only once. V is TRBV7-2 and J is TRBJ2-5; 9 bases fit TRBD2. The V and J ends lost 5 bases and 4 bases, in that order; junction bases with no gene match: 11. The CDR3 runs 16 residues. In germline, CDR1 is SGHTA, CDR2 FQGNSA. CDR3 in amino acids: CASSPRGLAGLETQYF. CDR3 in DNA: TGTGCCAGCAGCCCACGGGGGCTAGCGGGATTAGAGACCCAGTACTTC.

The chain has TRBV5-4 and TRBJ2-3; no firm D call. Germline V CDR1 and CDR2: SGHNT, YYREEE (reference sequence). The CDR3 spans 16 residues. Trimming shortened V by 2 bases and J by 0 bases, and 13 bases separated the two germline ends. CDR3 bases: TGTGCCAGCAGCTTAAATGGTCCCGGGAGCACAGATACGCAGTATTTT. Translation gives CASSLNGPGSTDTQYF.

The V and J genes are TRBV7-2 and TRBJ2-5; D gene ambiguous. From germline, CDR1 is SGHTA and CDR2 FQGNSA. The CDR3 is 13 amino acids. V lost 3 bases and J lost 5, with 10 bases in between. In DNA, the CDR3 is TGTGCCAGCAGCTTCGCCGGTTCTGAGACCCAGTACTTC. Its translation: CASSFAGSETQYF. Full variable domain (remainder filled in from reference TRBV7-2 and TRBJ2-5): GAGVSQSPSNKVTEKGKDVELRCDPISGHTALYWYRQSLGQGLEFLIYFQGNSAPDKSGLPSDRFSAERTGGSVSTLTIQRTQQEDSAVYLCASSFAGSETQYFGPGTRLLVL.

A few counts support this clone. The chain links TRBV5-4 to TRBJ2-2; 7 bases are shared with TRBD2. CDR3 size: 15 residues. J was trimmed by 5 bases and V by 0 bases; bases with no gene match: 4. Germline CDR1 reads SGHNT; CDR2 reads YYREEE (reference sequence). CDR3 residues: CASSLVRGSTGELFF. The CDR3 DNA follows: TGTGCCAGCAGCTTGGTGCGGGGGAGTACCGGGGAGCTGTTTTTT.

This clone was seen a single time. The chain recombines TRBV4-2 with TRBJ2-1, with 10 bases matching TRBD1. V gave up 3 bases and J gave up 8 bases; unmatched junction bases: 10. This CDR3 has 16 amino acids. Germline CDR1 and CDR2: LGHNA and YNFKEQ. This CDR3 is CASSHSPGQGRYEQFF. The CDR3, as DNA: TGTGCCAGCAGCCATTCCCCGGGACAGGGGAGGTATGAGCAGTTCTTC.